Reported below is one TCR beta chain. Antigen unknown. Method: immunoSEQ multiplex PCR; TCRdb's copy keeps in-frame clones and lacks some. Of about 580,000 clones listed, more than 95% are singletons. The data stem from a study of shared clonotypes between healthy human individuals. Naive CD8 isolation took CD45RO-negative cells positively selected for CCR7 and excluded terminally differentiated effector memory CD45RA+ cells. Donors were healthy HIV-negative adults without recently reported acute infections or vaccinations. Notes on the study in general: It was anticipated that sequencing depth would influence how many clonotypes donors shared. Memory subsets had estimated richness that was generally smaller than that of naive subsets. At large depth, rarefaction still showed sorted-subset sequencing to be incomplete.

This receptor was taken from a man between 25 and 39 years old in good health. Sequencing was performed on naive CD8+ T cells sorted from blood.

CDR3 residues: CASSPDRNNYGYTF. The CDR3 DNA follows: TGTGCCAGCAGTCCGGACAGGAATAACTATGGCTACACCTTC. This chain joins TRBV27 and TRBJ1-2; 7 bases line up with TRBD1. Germline trimming cut 5 bases from V and 1 base from J; bases unmatched to any gene: 4. The CDR3 runs 14 residues. The germline CDR1 and CDR2 sequences are MNHEY and SMNVEV (reference sequence).